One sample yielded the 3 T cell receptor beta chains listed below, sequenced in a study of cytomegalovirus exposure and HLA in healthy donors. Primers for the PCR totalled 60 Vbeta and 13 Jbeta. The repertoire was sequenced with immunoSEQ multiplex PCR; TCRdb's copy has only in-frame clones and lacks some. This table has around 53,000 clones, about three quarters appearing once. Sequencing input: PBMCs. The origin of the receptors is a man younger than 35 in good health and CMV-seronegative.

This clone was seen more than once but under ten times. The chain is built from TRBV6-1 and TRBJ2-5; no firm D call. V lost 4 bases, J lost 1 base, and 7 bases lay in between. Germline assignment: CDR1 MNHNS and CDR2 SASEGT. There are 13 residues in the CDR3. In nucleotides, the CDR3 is TGTGCCAGCAGTGCCATCAGCCAAGAGACCCAGTACTTC. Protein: CASSAISQETQYF.

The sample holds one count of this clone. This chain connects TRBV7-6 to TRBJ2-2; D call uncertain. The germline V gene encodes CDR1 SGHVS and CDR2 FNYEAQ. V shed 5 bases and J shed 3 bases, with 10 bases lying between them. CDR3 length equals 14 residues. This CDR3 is CASSLFLDTGELFF. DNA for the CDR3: TGTGCCAGCAGCCTATTCCTTGACACCGGGGAGCTGTTTTTT.

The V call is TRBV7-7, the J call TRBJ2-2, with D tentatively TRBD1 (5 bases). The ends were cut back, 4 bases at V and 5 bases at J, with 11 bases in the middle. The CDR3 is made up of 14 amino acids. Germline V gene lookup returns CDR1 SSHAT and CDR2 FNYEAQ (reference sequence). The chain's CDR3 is CASSSGHETGELFF. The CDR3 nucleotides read TGTGCCAGCAGCTCCGGACACGAAACCGGGGAGCTGTTTTTT.